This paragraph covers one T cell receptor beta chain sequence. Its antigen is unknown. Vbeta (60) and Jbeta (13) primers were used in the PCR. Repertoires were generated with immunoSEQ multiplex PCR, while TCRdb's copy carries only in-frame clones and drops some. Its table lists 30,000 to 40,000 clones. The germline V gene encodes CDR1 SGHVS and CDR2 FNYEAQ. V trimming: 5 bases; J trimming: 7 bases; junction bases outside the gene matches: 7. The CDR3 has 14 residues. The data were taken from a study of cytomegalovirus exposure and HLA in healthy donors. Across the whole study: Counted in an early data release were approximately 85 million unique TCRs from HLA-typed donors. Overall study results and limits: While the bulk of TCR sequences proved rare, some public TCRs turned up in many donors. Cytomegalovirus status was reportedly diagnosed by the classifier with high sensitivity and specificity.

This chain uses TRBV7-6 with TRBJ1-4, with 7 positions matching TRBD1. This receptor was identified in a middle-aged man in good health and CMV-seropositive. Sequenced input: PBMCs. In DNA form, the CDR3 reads TGTGCCAGCAGCGAGGAGACAGGGATTGAAAAACTGTTTTTT. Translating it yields CASSEETGIEKLFF.